The table lists the clone carrying this T cell receptor beta chain with a few counts. Its antigen is as yet unknown. Each CDR3 protein gets one entry after TCRdb re-called the RT-PCR reads with MiXCR. The sample consists of about 780,000 distinct CDR3 sequences, under 20% of them appearing once. This specimen belongs to a study of response to subunit inactivated influenza vaccine. Study-wide results and limits: Each seasonal flu vaccination may recruit only limited new T cells, authors suggested.

Germline lookup yields CDR1 DFQATT and CDR2 SNEGSKA (reference sequence). The length of the CDR3 is 12 residues. J gave up 5 bases and V 3 bases, and 3 bases lay outside the gene matches. Specimen: PBMCs from blood, collected about 5 days after vaccination. This receptor was obtained from a man between 50 and 59 years old who received an inactivated influenza vaccine. The chain recombines TRBV20-1 with TRBJ1-2; TRBD1 agrees at 7 bases. CDR3 in amino acids: CSARNRGYGYTF. CDR3 in DNA: TGCAGTGCTAGGAACAGGGGATATGGCTACACCTTC.